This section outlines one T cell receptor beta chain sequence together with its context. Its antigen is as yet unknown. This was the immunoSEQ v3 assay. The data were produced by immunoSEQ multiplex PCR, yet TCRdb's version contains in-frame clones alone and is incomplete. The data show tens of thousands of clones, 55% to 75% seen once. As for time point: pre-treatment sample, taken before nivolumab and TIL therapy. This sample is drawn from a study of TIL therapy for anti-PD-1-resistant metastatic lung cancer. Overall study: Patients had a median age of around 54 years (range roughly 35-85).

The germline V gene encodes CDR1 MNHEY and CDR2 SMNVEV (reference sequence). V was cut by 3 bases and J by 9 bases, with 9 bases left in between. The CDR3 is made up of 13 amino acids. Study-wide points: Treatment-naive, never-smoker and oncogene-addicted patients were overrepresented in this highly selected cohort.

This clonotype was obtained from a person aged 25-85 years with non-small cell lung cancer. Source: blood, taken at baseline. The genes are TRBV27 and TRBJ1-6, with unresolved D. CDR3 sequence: CASSFRRFSPLHF. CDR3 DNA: TGTGCCAGCAGTTTTCGGCGGTTTTCACCCCTCCACTTT.